In this sample, the clone carrying this TCR beta chain turned up once. This sample was taken from a study of T cell responses to AZD1222 COVID-19 vaccine. Overall study context: Pooled in the analysis were second doses at about 4 or about 12 weeks.

The repertoire was sequenced with immunoSEQ multiplex PCR; TCRdb's copy has only in-frame clones and lacks some. Altogether 120,000 or so clones are present, about nine tenths being singletons, with the ten largest covering about 7%. Germline trimming cut 0 bases from V and 7 bases from J; bases unmatched to any gene: 0. Germline-derived CDR1 and CDR2 are MRHNA and SNTAGT. This CDR3 comprises 15 residues. The chain links TRBV6-4 to TRBJ1-6; 10 nucleotides agree with TRBD1. The TCR was taken from an adult in good health. The sequencing here drew on peripheral blood, taken on day 0 of AZD1222 vaccination. The CDR3 region is CASSDSTGGNSPLHF. CDR3 DNA sequence: TGTGCCAGCAGTGACTCGACAGGGGGCAATTCACCCCTCCACTTT.